The 10 T cell receptor beta chains in this list originate from one sample, sequenced in a study of PD-L1 blockade in urothelial cancer. Repertoires were generated with immunoSEQ multiplex PCR, while TCRdb's copy carries only in-frame clones and drops some. Found here are about 52,000 clones, around four fifths of them singletons; the top ten hold over 1%. The time point: pretreatment peripheral blood. The sequencing here drew on PBMCs, taken around atezolizumab (anti-PD-L1) treatment. All receptors come from a man aged 50 to 60 with urothelial cancer.

The V call is TRBV7-9, the J call TRBJ2-3; D not certain. Germline-derived CDR1 and CDR2 are SEHNR and FQNEAQ (reference sequence). The CDR3 runs to 15 residues. V was trimmed by 5 bases and J by 1 base, leaving 13 bases between them. CDR3 loop: CASSPTQGGTDTQYF. The CDR3 coding sequence is TGTGCCAGCAGCCCGACCCAAGGAGGCACAGATACGCAGTATTTT. The variable domain in full, completed from reference TRBV7-9 and TRBJ2-3, reads DTGVSQNPRHKITKRGQNVTFRCDPISEHNRLYWYRQTLGQGPEFLTYFQNEAQLEKSRLLSDRFSAERPKGSFSTLEIQRTEQGDSAMYLCASSPTQGGTDTQYFGPGTRLTVL.

This clone was seen a few times. V and J are TRBV4-3 and TRBJ1-4; TRBD1 agrees at 7 bases. The V gene end was trimmed by 5 bases and the J gene end by 7 bases; junction bases not matched to a gene: 10. This CDR3 comprises 15 residues. Germline loops: CDR1 LGHNA, CDR2 YSLEER. This chain's CDR3 is CASSATGQQGEKLFF. As DNA, the CDR3 is TGCGCCAGCAGCGCAACGGGACAGCAGGGTGAAAAACTGTTTTTT.

The chain is built from TRBV19 and TRBJ2-1; D ambiguous. The CDR3 is made up of 14 amino acids. Trimming removed 5 bases from V and 5 bases from J, with 13 bases in between. Per germline, CDR1 LNHDA and CDR2 SQIVND (reference sequence). CDR3 loop: CASSARDWNNEQFF. CDR3 DNA sequence: TGTGCCAGTAGTGCCCGAGACTGGAACAATGAGCAGTTCTTC.

This rearrangement joins TRBV4-1 to TRBJ1-4; 8 positions agree with TRBD1. The V gene's germline CDR1 is MGHRA and CDR2 YSYEKL. CDR3 length: 15 residues. Germline trimming cut 4 bases from V and 8 bases from J; bases unmatched to any gene: 9. The CDR3 coding sequence is TGCGCCAGCAGCCTCTCGGACAGGGAAAACGAAAAACTGTTTTTT. Protein sequence: CASSLSDRENEKLFF.

The rearrangement joins TRBV7-9 to TRBJ1-1; D is unclear. The CDR3 sequence is 15 residues long. Germline values: CDR1 SEHNR, CDR2 FQNEAQ (reference sequence). The V end lost 1 base, the J end lost 3 bases, and 12 bases lay between the germline ends. The CDR3 spells CASSLEPRGYTEAFF. The CDR3 bases are TGTGCCAGCAGCTTAGAGCCCCGAGGGTACACTGAAGCTTTCTTT. The full variable domain, its missing parts supplied by reference TRBV7-9 and TRBJ1-1, is DTGVSQNPRHKITKRGQNVTFRCDPISEHNRLYWYRQTLGQGPEFLTYFQNEAQLEKSRLLSDRFSAERPKGSFSTLEIQRTEQGDSAMYLCASSLEPRGYTEAFFGQGTRLTVV.

This chain uses TRBV5-1 with TRBJ2-1; D uncertain. The germline V and J ends were trimmed by 1 base and 10 bases, with 6 bases remaining between them. Germline lookup yields CDR1 SGHRS and CDR2 YFSETQ. The CDR3 extends over 11 amino acids. CDR3 region: CASSLLEEQFF. CDR3 nucleotide sequence: TGCGCCAGCAGCTTGCTCGAGGAGCAGTTCTTC.

The chain recombines TRBV4-3 with TRBJ2-7, with D tentatively TRBD1 (5 bases). The germline CDR1 and CDR2 sequences are LGHNA and YSLEER. This CDR3 is 14 amino acids long. The V gene lost 4 bases and the J gene lost 3 bases, with 13 bases spanning the gap. The DNA for the CDR3 is TGCGCCAGCAGCCGGGCAGGGAACCGCTACGAGCAGTACTTC. It specifies CASSRAGNRYEQYF.

This chain links TRBV9 with TRBJ2-1, with 7 bases matching TRBD1. V lost 3 bases and J lost 0; bases outside the gene matches: 3. The CDR3 consists of 15 residues. Looked up from germline, CDR1 is SGDLS and CDR2 is YYNGEE. CDR3 sequence reads: CASSEGQSSYNEQFF. The CDR3 DNA follows: TGTGCCAGCAGCGAGGGACAGAGCTCCTACAATGAGCAGTTCTTC. Drawing the rest from reference TRBV9 and TRBJ2-1, the complete variable domain is DSGVTQTPKHLITATGQRVTLRCSPRSGDLSVYWYQQSLDQGLQFLIQYYNGEERAKGNILERFSAQQFPDLHSELNLSSLELGDSALYFCASSEGQSSYNEQFFGPGTRLTVL.

This clone has just a few counts. V usage is TRBV2 and J usage is TRBJ2-7; TRBD2 is a possible D gene (5 bases). CDR1 SNHLY and CDR2 FYNNEI come from the germline V gene. V gave up 6 bases and J gave up 5 bases, with 14 bases separating them. The CDR3 consists of 13 residues. The CDR3 spells CASRTGILNEQYF. The CDR3 DNA reads as TGTGCCAGCAGGACGGGAATCCTTAACGAGCAGTACTTC.

This chain uses TRBV5-1 with TRBJ2-7; perhaps TRBD1 as D (6 bases). The CDR3 covers 13 residues. CDR1 SGHRS and CDR2 YFSETQ come from the germline V gene. V was clipped by 3 bases and J by 7 bases, with 14 bases between them. CDR3 coding DNA: TGCGCCAGCAGCTCCGGACAGTCGAGGGAGCAGTACTTC. Its translation: CASSSGQSREQYF.